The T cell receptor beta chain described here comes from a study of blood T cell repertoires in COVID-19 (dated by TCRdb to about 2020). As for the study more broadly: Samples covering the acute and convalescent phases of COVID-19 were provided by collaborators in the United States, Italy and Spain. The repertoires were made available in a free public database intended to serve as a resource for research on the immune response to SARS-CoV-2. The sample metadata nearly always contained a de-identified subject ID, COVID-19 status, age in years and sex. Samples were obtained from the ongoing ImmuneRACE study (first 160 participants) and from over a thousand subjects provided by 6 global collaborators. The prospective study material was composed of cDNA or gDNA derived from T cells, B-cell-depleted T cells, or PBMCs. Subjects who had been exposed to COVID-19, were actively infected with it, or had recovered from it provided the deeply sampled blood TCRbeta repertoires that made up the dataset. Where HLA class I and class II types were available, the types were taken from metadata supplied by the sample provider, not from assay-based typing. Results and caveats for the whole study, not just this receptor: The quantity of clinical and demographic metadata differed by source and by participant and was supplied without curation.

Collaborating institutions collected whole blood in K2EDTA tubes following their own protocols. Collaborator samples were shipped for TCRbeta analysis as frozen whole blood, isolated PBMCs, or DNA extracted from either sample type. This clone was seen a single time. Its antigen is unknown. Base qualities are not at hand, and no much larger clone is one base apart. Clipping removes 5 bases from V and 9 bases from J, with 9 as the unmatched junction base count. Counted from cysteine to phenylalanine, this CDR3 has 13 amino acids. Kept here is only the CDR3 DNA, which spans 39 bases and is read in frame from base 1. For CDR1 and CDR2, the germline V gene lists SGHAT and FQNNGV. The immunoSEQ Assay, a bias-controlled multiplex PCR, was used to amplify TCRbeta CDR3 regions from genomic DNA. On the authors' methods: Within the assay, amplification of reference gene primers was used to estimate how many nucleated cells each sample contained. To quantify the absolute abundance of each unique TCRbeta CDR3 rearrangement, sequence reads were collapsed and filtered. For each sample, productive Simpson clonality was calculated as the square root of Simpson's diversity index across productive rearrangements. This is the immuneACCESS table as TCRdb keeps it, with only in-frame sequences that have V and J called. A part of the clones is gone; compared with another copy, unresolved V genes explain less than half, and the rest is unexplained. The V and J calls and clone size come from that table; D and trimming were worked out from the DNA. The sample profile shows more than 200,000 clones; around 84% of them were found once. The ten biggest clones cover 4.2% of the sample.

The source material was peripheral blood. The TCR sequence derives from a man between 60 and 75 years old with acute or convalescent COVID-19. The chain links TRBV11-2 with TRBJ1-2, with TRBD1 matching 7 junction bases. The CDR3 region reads CASSIERQGRYTF. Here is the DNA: TGTGCCAGCAGCATTGAGAGACAGGGTCGCTACACCTTC.